Shown below are 7 T cell receptor beta chains from a single sample sequenced in a study of control samples from healthy donors and cancer patients. TCRdb's table, derived via immunoSEQ multiplex PCR, lists solely in-frame clones and lacks some. The data contain about 160,000 clones, roughly 95% of them singletons. Input material: blood. The origin of the receptors is a woman aged 25 to 39 in good health.

The chain joins TRBV6-5 to TRBJ2-5, with 8 bases fitting TRBD1. The CDR3 has 13 amino acids. V was clipped by 6 bases and J by 4 bases; unmatched bases: 4. Germline V CDR1 and CDR2: MNHEY, SVGAGI. CDR3 DNA: TGTGCCAGCAGGACAGGGGTATTAGAGACCCAGTACTTC. This translates into CASRTGVLETQYF.

The rearrangement joins TRBV5-1 to TRBJ2-7; D might be TRBD1 or TRBD2, each matching 5 bases. This CDR3 region has 15 residues. V dropped 0 bases and J dropped 3 bases, with 13 bases sitting between them. Germline V gives CDR1 SGHRS, CDR2 YFSETQ. The CDR3 nucleotides are TGCGCCAGCAGCTTGGTGGCAGGGAGTTACTACGAGCAGTACTTC. It encodes CASSLVAGSYYEQYF.

The chain carries TRBV6-5 and TRBJ1-4; perhaps TRBD1 as D (5 bases). The V and J ends lost 7 bases and 12 bases respectively, with 15 bases between them. CDR1 and CDR2 from the germline V gene are MNHEY and SVGAGI. This CDR3 spans 12 amino acids. This CDR3 is CASTSGPSELFF. CDR3 DNA: TGTGCCAGCACCTCAGGGCCGTCGGAACTGTTTTTT.

The rearrangement joins TRBV10-3 to TRBJ2-5; 12 bases fit TRBD2. J was trimmed by 0 bases and V by 11 bases; bases with no gene match: 4. This CDR3 is 14 amino acids long. Germline V lookup: CDR1 ENHRY, CDR2 SYGVKD. This CDR3 reads CASGLAGNQETQYF. The CDR3 coding sequence is TGTGCCTCGGGACTAGCGGGCAACCAAGAGACCCAGTACTTC.

The rearrangement uses TRBV29-1 and TRBJ1-2; D might be TRBD1 (5 bases). Trimming took 7 bases from V and 5 from J, leaving 23 bases between them. This CDR3 region has 15 residues. Germline CDR1 reads SQVTM; CDR2 reads ANQGSEA. DNA of the CDR3: TGCAGCGCCCCGGAAGGTGCAGGGAGTCGGTATGGCTACACCTTC. This codes for CSAPEGAGSRYGYTF.

The V and J genes are TRBV28 and TRBJ1-5; 10 nucleotides align to TRBD1. The trim removed 3 bases at V and 7 bases at J, leaving 6 bases unmatched. Germline CDR1 MDHEN, CDR2 SYDVKM. The CDR3 length is 15 residues. The CDR3 sequence: CASSFGQGEIQPQHF. The CDR3 DNA follows: TGTGCCAGCAGTTTTGGACAGGGGGAAATCCAGCCCCAGCATTTT.

The chain uses TRBV19 and TRBJ2-7; tentative D call: TRBD1 (6 bases). Looked up from germline, CDR1 is LNHDA and CDR2 is SQIVND (reference sequence). Trimming stripped 3 bases from V and 3 bases from J, with 24 bases between. CDR3 length equals 18 residues. The CDR3 region is CASSIQGPPQGRNYEQYF. The CDR3 DNA is TGTGCCAGTAGTATCCAGGGGCCTCCACAGGGTAGAAACTACGAGCAGTACTTC.